The 24 T cell receptor beta chains below were found in one sample sequenced in a study of shared clonotypes between healthy human individuals. Sequencing was performed with immunoSEQ multiplex PCR; in TCRdb, only in-frame clones are kept and a portion is missing. In the table there are around 1,900,000 clones, roughly 95% of which are singletons. Positive CCR7 selection of CD45RO-negative cells yielded the naive CD8 cells, and terminally differentiated effector memory CD45RA+ cells were excluded. Sequencing was carried out using naive CD8+ T cells from PBMCs. These receptors were taken from a man between 18 and 29 years old in good health. Some clones in this sample may be carry-over from other donors' samples.

V gene TRBV6-5 combines with J gene TRBJ2-7; D might be TRBD1 (6 bases). V was trimmed by 4 bases and J by 5 bases, leaving 21 bases between them. Germline assignment: CDR1 MNHEY and CDR2 SVGAGI. The CDR3 consists of 16 residues. CDR3 sequence: CASSSTRAPGGHEQYF. In DNA, the CDR3 is TGTGCCAGCAGTTCCACGAGGGCCCCTGGGGGCCACGAGCAGTACTTC.

The chain joins TRBV7-9 to TRBJ2-1; a weak D match, TRBD2 (5 bases). The V gene lost 4 bases and the J gene lost 6 bases, with 7 bases spanning the gap. Germline values: CDR1 SEHNR, CDR2 FQNEAQ (reference sequence). CDR3 size: 12 residues. CDR3: CASSYGINEQFF. In nucleotides, the CDR3 is TGTGCCAGCAGCTACGGGATCAATGAGCAGTTCTTC.

The chain joins TRBV28 to TRBJ1-2; D is ambiguous. Trimming left V 6 bases short and J 8 bases short, with 10 bases between. Germline V lookup: CDR1 MDHEN, CDR2 SYDVKM. The CDR3 contains 11 residues. DNA of the CDR3: TGTGCCAGCAGGGGGATACCCGGCTACACCTTC. This codes for CASRGIPGYTF.

The CDR3 nucleotides read TGTGCCAGCAGCTCAGACCGCGACAGGGTAGGAGGCTACACCTTC. This codes for CASSSDRDRVGGYTF. The chain carries TRBV21-1 and TRBJ1-2; the DNA was not used to check the table's D call, TRBD1. TRBV21-1 is tagged as a pseudogene. The CDR3 is 15 residues long.

The chain recombines TRBV7-9 with TRBJ2-7; D gene ambiguous. The CDR3 loop spans 13 amino acids. CDR1 and CDR2 (germline): SEHNR, FQNEAQ (reference sequence). Trimming took off 6 bases at V and 7 bases at J, with 16 bases between the two ends. The CDR3 is CASRDGSGGEQYF. The CDR3 nucleotides are TGTGCCAGCAGGGACGGGTCCGGTGGGGAGCAGTACTTC. Together with reference TRBV7-9 and TRBJ2-7, the CDR3 gives the full variable domain: DTGVSQNPRHKITKRGQNVTFRCDPISEHNRLYWYRQTLGQGPEFLTYFQNEAQLEKSRLLSDRFSAERPKGSFSTLEIQRTEQGDSAMYLCASRDGSGGEQYFGPGTRLTVT.

The chain joins TRBV27 to TRBJ2-5; D gene unclear. Trimming shortened V by 5 bases and J by 2 bases, and 9 bases separated the two germline ends. The germline gives CDR1 MNHEY, CDR2 SMNVEV (reference sequence). There are 13 residues in the CDR3. CDR3 loop: CASSRLVQETQYF. DNA for the CDR3: TGTGCCAGCAGTCGACTGGTACAAGAGACCCAGTACTTC.

V usage is TRBV27 and J usage is TRBJ2-3; D may be TRBD1 (5 bases). Trimming removed 5 bases at V and 0 bases at J, with 18 bases between. This CDR3 contains 17 residues. Germline V gene data show CDR1 as MNHEY and CDR2 as SMNVEV (reference sequence). The DNA for the CDR3 is TGTGCCAGCAGTCAGGGCGGAAGACGGCCTAGCACAGATACGCAGTATTTT. It encodes CASSQGGRRPSTDTQYF.

This rearrangement joins TRBV6-6 to TRBJ1-2; the D gene is possibly TRBD1 (6 bases). The V and J ends lost 2 bases and 3 bases respectively, with 16 bases between them. The CDR3 consists of 16 residues. Germline-derived CDR1 and CDR2 are MNHNY and SVGAGI (reference sequence). CDR3 amino acids: CASSYQSTGGDYGYTF. The CDR3 DNA follows: TGTGCCAGCAGTTACCAATCGACAGGTGGAGACTATGGCTACACCTTC.

The chain links TRBV27 to TRBJ2-3; 10 bases map to TRBD1. This CDR3 comprises 20 residues. CDR1 is MNHEY and CDR2 is SMNVEV in the germline V gene (reference sequence). The ends lost 2 bases at V and 1 base at J; junction bases unmatched: 15. The CDR3 DNA follows: TGTGCCAGCAGTTTAACCCGTTGGGGGACAGGGGATCAGGGCACAGATACGCAGTATTTT. Its translation: CASSLTRWGTGDQGTDTQYF.

The chain joins TRBV28 to TRBJ2-7; 11 bases are shared with TRBD2. Trimming at V came to 3 bases and at J to 4 bases, leaving 8 bases not matched to a gene. The germline V gene encodes CDR1 MDHEN and CDR2 SYDVKM. This CDR3 is built from 16 residues. CDR3 sequence (DNA): TGTGCCAGCAGTTTGCACGGACTAGCGGGCCCTTACGAGCAGTACTTC. Protein sequence: CASSLHGLAGPYEQYF.

The J gene is TRBJ2-1, the V gene TRBV19, with a possible D match to TRBD2 (5 bases). The ends were cut back, 5 bases at V and 16 bases at J, with 21 bases in the middle. The germline V gene has CDR1 LNHDA and CDR2 SQIVND (reference sequence). There are 13 residues in the CDR3. The CDR3 DNA reads TGTGCCAGTAGTCGAGGCCGGGGTAAGCAGAATTTCTTC. Amino acid sequence: CASSRGRGKQNFF.

The genes are TRBV7-6 and TRBJ1-1; weak D call: TRBD1 (6 bases). V was clipped by 4 bases and J by 4 bases, with 16 bases between them. CDR3 length: 15 residues. Germline V gene lookup returns CDR1 SGHVS and CDR2 FNYEAQ. The CDR3 sequence is CASSSGQGLGTEAFF. CDR3 nucleotides: TGTGCCAGCAGCTCAGGCCAGGGGTTGGGCACTGAAGCTTTCTTT.

The chain has TRBV7-2 and TRBJ1-5; 10 bases agree with TRBD1. The CDR3 is 16 residues long. Unmatched junction bases numbered 7, after V lost 1 base and J lost 7 bases. Germline assignment: CDR1 SGHTA and CDR2 FQGNSA. The DNA for the CDR3 is TGTGCCAGCAGCTTAGGGACCGGGACAGGGGTGCAGCCCCAGCATTTT. Encoded protein: CASSLGTGTGVQPQHF.

J is TRBJ2-7 and V is TRBV5-1, with D hard to call. Germline CDR1 and CDR2: SGHRS and YFSETQ. V lost 7 bases, J lost 3 bases, and 8 bases lay in between. The CDR3 runs to 11 residues. As DNA, the CDR3 is TGCGCCAGCGGGCACGGCTACGAGCAGTACTTC. Its protein product is CASGHGYEQYF.

For this clone: The same CDR3 also results from other DNA sequences found in this sample. This rearrangement joins TRBV9 to TRBJ2-3, with 14 bases fitting TRBD2. CDR1 SGDLS and CDR2 YYNGEE come from the germline V gene. There are 16 residues in the CDR3. V dropped 3 bases and J dropped 3; count of bases not matched to a gene: 3. The CDR3 spells CASSETSGRVTDTQYF. CDR3 in DNA: TGTGCCAGCAGCGAGACTAGCGGGAGGGTGACAGATACGCAGTATTTT.

The chain joins TRBV7-9 to TRBJ2-1; D may be TRBD1 (5 bases). The germline V gene encodes CDR1 SEHNR and CDR2 FQNEAQ (reference sequence). The CDR3 length is 13 residues. V lost 5 bases, J lost 9 bases, and 14 bases lay in between. Here the CDR3 reads CASSLPTALEQFF. The CDR3 DNA follows: TGTGCCAGCAGCCTCCCGACAGCACTTGAGCAGTTCTTC.

Only one count was recorded for this clone. This sequence joins TRBV14 and TRBJ1-4; 7 positions match TRBD1. The junction had 11 bases not matched to a gene; V was cut back by 4 bases and J by 3 bases. The germline CDR1 and CDR2 sequences are SGHDN and FVKESK. This CDR3 region has 17 residues. The CDR3 region has the DNA TGTGCCAGCAGCCCTCCTCTTACAGGGGCGGCTAATGAAAAACTGTTTTTT. Translated: CASSPPLTGAANEKLFF.

V gene TRBV9 combines with J gene TRBJ2-5; TRBD2 agrees at 8 bases. The junction had 9 bases not matched to a gene; V was cut back by 3 bases and J by 5 bases. Germline V CDR1 and CDR2: SGDLS, YYNGEE. The CDR3 consists of 15 residues. CDR3 DNA sequence: TGTGCCAGCAGCGACGAGGGACTAGGGGGTGAGACCCAGTACTTC. Translating gives CASSDEGLGGETQYF.

This chain connects TRBV13 to TRBJ2-7, with no clear D. This CDR3 has 12 amino acids. The germline CDR1 and CDR2 sequences are PRHDT and FYEKMQ (reference sequence). With 5 bases removed from V and 2 bases from J, the gap between germline ends came to 7 bases. The CDR3 loop reads CASSPYAYEQYF. In nucleotides, the CDR3 is TGTGCCAGCAGCCCCTACGCCTACGAGCAGTACTTC.

The V gene is TRBV7-9, the J gene TRBJ2-1; perhaps TRBD2 as D (7 bases). Germline V gene lookup returns CDR1 SEHNR and CDR2 FQNEAQ (reference sequence). The germline V and J ends were trimmed by 4 bases and 2 bases, with 12 bases remaining between them. The CDR3 runs 15 residues. The CDR3 DNA follows: TGTGCCAGCAGCTCCGAAGGGGGGGCCTACAATGAGCAGTTCTTC. Translating gives CASSSEGGAYNEQFF.

The rearrangement uses TRBV27 and TRBJ2-1; 10 bases align to TRBD2. The CDR3 has 17 residues. Germline V CDR1 and CDR2: MNHEY, SMNVEV (reference sequence). Trimming removed 5 bases from V and 3 bases from J; junction bases left unmatched: 10. The CDR3 DNA follows: TGTGCCAGCAGTATCACCCCAGGACTAGCGGACTACAATGAGCAGTTCTTC. Its protein is CASSITPGLADYNEQFF.

The CDR3 DNA reads TGCGCCGCCGGCGAGCGGGAGGAGCCAGATACGCAGTATTTT. This gives the protein CAAGEREEPDTQYF. The chain links TRBV10-2 to TRBJ2-3; 9 bases agree with TRBD2. With 11 bases clipped from V and 4 bases from J, the junction kept 10 bases outside the gene matches. This CDR3 spans 14 amino acids. Germline lookup yields CDR1 WSHSY and CDR2 SAAADI.

The J gene is TRBJ2-5, the V gene TRBV4-1; 8 bases map to TRBD1. Germline assignment: CDR1 MGHRA and CDR2 YSYEKL. There are 15 residues in the CDR3. Trimming removed 5 bases from V and 1 base from J; junction bases left unmatched: 6. CDR3 bases: TGCGCCAGCAGCTTGAACAGGGGGGTCCAAGAGACCCAGTACTTC. This sequence encodes CASSLNRGVQETQYF.

The rearrangement joins TRBV10-3 to TRBJ1-2; TRBD1 matches 8 bases. CDR3 length equals 15 residues. Germline assignment: CDR1 ENHRY and CDR2 SYGVKD. The V gene end was trimmed by 2 bases and the J gene end by 5 bases; junction bases not matched to a gene: 7. CDR3 coding DNA: TGTGCCATCAGTGAGAACCAGGGGGCCTGGTATGGCTACACCTTC. Protein product: CAISENQGAWYGYTF.